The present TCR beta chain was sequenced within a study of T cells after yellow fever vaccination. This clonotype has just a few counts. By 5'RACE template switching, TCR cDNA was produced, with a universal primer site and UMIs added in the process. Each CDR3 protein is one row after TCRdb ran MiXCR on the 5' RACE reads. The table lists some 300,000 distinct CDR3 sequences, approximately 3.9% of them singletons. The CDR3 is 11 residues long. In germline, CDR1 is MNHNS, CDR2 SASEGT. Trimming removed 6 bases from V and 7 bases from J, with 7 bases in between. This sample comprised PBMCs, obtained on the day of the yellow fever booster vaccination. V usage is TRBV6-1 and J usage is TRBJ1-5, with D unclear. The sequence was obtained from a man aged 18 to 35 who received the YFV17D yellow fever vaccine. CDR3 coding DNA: TGTGCCAGCAGCGACGGGCAGCCCCAGCATTTT. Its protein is CASSDGQPQHF.